These 31 T cell receptor beta chains originate from one sample sequenced in a study of tumor-infiltrating lymphocytes in primary liver carcinoma. A constant-region primer primed TCR beta cDNA synthesis from 400 to 550 ng of total RNA. Researchers made the TCR beta libraries by running three nested multiplex PCR rounds with slightly modified ARM-PCR. The first two PCR rounds used TRBV1-TRBV30 forward primers with a C-beta reverse primer, about 10 cycles each. TCRdb re-analysed the multiplex PCR reads in MiXCR, keeping a single row per CDR3 protein. The repertoire includes around 70,000 distinct CDR3 sequences, approximately 70% of them detected once, and roughly 26% sits in the top ten. From unsorted bulk tissue weighing roughly 18-31 mg, DNA and RNA were co-extracted. The specimen was liver tumor tissue from sampling region 4. As to subset: tumor region T4, right-lateral pole. These receptors were collected from a man aged 40-49 years with primary liver carcinoma and hepatitis B virus infection.

Notes on this clonotype: As the CDR3 is not closed by the conserved phenylalanine or tryptophan, this likely results from a read error. The rearrangement uses TRBV19 and TRBJ2-2; 7 bases align to TRBD2. Trimming took 2 bases from V and 6 from J; bases not matched to a gene: 9. In germline, CDR1 is LNHDA, CDR2 SQIVND (reference sequence). The CDR3 spans 16 residues. The CDR3 is CASSITSALPAGELFY. The CDR3 coding sequence is TGTGCCAGTAGTATAACTAGCGCGCTACCGGCCGGGGAGCTGTTTTAT.

Concerning this clonotype itself: A much larger clone differs from this one at a single base, so this may be a read error. V and J are TRBV4-1 and TRBJ2-1, with TRBD2 matching over 11 bases. CDR1 MGHRA and CDR2 YSYEKL come from the germline V gene. The CDR3 totals 15 residues. V gave up 5 bases and J gave up 7 bases; unmatched junction bases: 7. The CDR3 sequence is CASSLAGGLGNEQFF. In DNA, the CDR3 is TGCGCCAGCAGCTTAGCGGGAGGGCTGGGGAATGAGCAGTTCTTC.

This clonotype was seen repeatedly, ten times or more. The chain links TRBV21-1 to TRBJ2-1; whether TRBD2, the table's D call, matches the DNA was not checked. TRBV21-1 is a pseudogene. The CDR3 is 15 amino acids. The CDR3: CASSSRDFKYNEQFF. DNA of the CDR3: TGTGCCAGCAGCAGCCGGGACTTCAAATACAATGAGCAGTTCTTC.

As DNA, the CDR3 is TGTGCCACCAGTGGAGGGACTAGCGGGAGTCTGAATGAGCAGTTCTTC. Its protein product is CATSGGTSGSLNEQFF. The rearrangement links TRBV24-1 to TRBJ2-1, with 14 nucleotides matching TRBD2. The CDR3 is 16 residues long. The germline V gene has CDR1 KGHDR and CDR2 SFDVKD. With 5 bases clipped from V and 7 bases from J, the junction kept 6 bases outside the gene matches.

In regard to this clonotype: An end of the junction differs from the germline gene, which may be a read error. The chain is built from TRBV28 and TRBJ2-7; 7 bases align to TRBD2. Germline-derived CDR1 and CDR2 are MDHEN and SYDVKM. The CDR3 sequence is 13 residues long. In DNA form, the CDR3 reads TGTGCCCGCAGTCTACGGGGGGTCTACGAGCAGTACTTC. Translated: CARSLRGVYEQYF. The whole variable domain, filled in from reference TRBV28 and TRBJ2-7, reads DVKVTQSSRYLVKRTGEKVFLECVQDMDHENMFWYRQDPGLGLRLIYFSYDVKMKEKGDIPEGYSVSREKKERFSLILESASTNQTSMYLCARSLRGVYEQYFGPGTRLTVT.

A single count supports this clonotype. The germline gene is not matched at one end of the junction; a read error may be the cause. J is TRBJ2-7 and V is TRBV6-1; 8 bases align to TRBD2. Germline V gene sequence: CDR1 MNHNS, CDR2 SASEGT. This CDR3 has 13 residues. CDR3 in DNA: TGTACCAGCAATGAGCGGGGGTCCTACGAGCAGTACTTC. Translation gives CTSNERGSYEQYF.

CDR3 amino acids: CASSLTDRDSYEQYF. The CDR3 coding sequence is TGTGCCAGCAGCCTCACGGACAGGGACTCCTACGAGCAGTACTTC. The chain couples TRBV11-1 to TRBJ2-7, with 8 bases identical to TRBD1. CDR1 is SGHAT, CDR2 FQDESV, per germline (reference sequence). The CDR3 length is 15 residues. Losses at the gene ends were 5 bases for V and 0 bases for J; bases not matched to a gene: 6.

Comments on this clonotype: Mismatch with germline at one junction end may stem from a read error. The chain recombines TRBV11-2 with TRBJ2-2; 9 bases are a match to TRBD1. Looked up from germline, CDR1 is SGHAT and CDR2 is FQNNGV. The CDR3 loop spans 17 amino acids. CDR3: CGSSFDGDRVGSGELFF. The CDR3 nucleotides are TGTGGCAGCAGCTTTGATGGGGACAGGGTCGGCAGCGGGGAGCTGTTTTTT.

As to this clonotype: A junction end diverges from the germline sequence, so it may reflect a read error. This CDR3 reads CASGLRTPGVNTGELFF. CDR3 in DNA: TGTGCCAGCGGTCTTCGCACACCTGGAGTGAACACCGGGGAGCTCTTTTTT. The rearrangement joins TRBV6-5 to TRBJ2-2; a possible D gene is TRBD2 (5 bases). CDR1 MNHEY and CDR2 SVGAGI come from the germline V gene. The length of the CDR3 is 17 residues.

A remark on this clonotype: A much larger clone differs by one base, so this may be a read error. Because the CDR3 is missing its conserved closing phenylalanine or tryptophan, this is likely a read error. The CDR3 DNA sequence: TGTGCCTGGTCACGGAATCACAGAGGCAATCAGCCCCAGCATCTT. Its translation: CAWSRNHRGNQPQHL. This rearrangement joins TRBV30 to TRBJ1-5; D gene ambiguous. The CDR3 runs 15 residues. Germline values: CDR1 GTSNPN, CDR2 SVGIG (reference sequence). The V end was cut by 5 bases, the J end by 2 bases, with 16 bases between.

Concerning this clonotype itself: A read error may produce the germline difference seen at one junction end. The gene calls are TRBV4-1 and TRBJ2-7; D possibly matches TRBD1 or TRBD2 (6 bases each). Germline V CDR1 and CDR2: MGHRA, YSYEKL. The CDR3 is 13 residues long. The CDR3 reads CASGQGGHYEQYF. The DNA of the CDR3 is TGCGCCAGCGGCCAAGGGGGGCACTACGAGCAGTACTTC.

This clonotype has just one count. A much larger clone lies one base from this, so it may be a read error. The chain is built from TRBV5-1 and TRBJ1-5; D is possibly TRBD1 (5 bases). From germline, CDR1 is SGHRS and CDR2 YFSETQ. The CDR3 spans 15 residues. The CDR3 sequence: CASSLGGLSSQPQHF. The DNA of the CDR3 is TGCGCCAGCAGCCTCGGGGGATTGAGCAGTCAGCCCCAGCATTTT. Complete variable domain (other parts from reference TRBV5-1 and TRBJ1-5): KAGVTQTPRYLIKTRGQQVTLSCSPISGHRSVSWYQQTPGQGLQFLFEYFSETQRNKGNFPGRFSGRQFSNSRSEMNVSTLELGDSALYLCASSLGGLSSQPQHFGDGTRLSIL.

A remark on this clonotype: This could be a read error, since a much larger clone is one nucleotide away. The V call is TRBV6-4, the J call TRBJ2-3; TRBD1 agrees at 9 bases. The CDR3 contains 15 residues. CDR1 MRHNA and CDR2 SNTAGT come from the germline V gene. The CDR3 protein is CACSDGDRETDTQYF. In nucleotides, the CDR3 is TGTGCCTGCAGTGACGGGGACAGGGAGACAGATACGCAGTATTTT.

About this clonotype itself: A junction end diverges from the germline sequence, so it may reflect a read error. This sequence joins TRBV4-1 and TRBJ1-1; weak D call: TRBD1 (5 bases). CDR3 length: 15 residues. CDR1 and CDR2 from the germline V gene are MGHRA and YSYEKL. DNA of the CDR3: TGCGCCAGCGGCCACCAAAGGGGAGGGATGTGTGAAGCTTTCTTT. Translation: CASGHQRGGMCEAFF.

This clonotype was counted once. The germline gene is not matched at one end of the junction; a read error may be the cause. V is TRBV6-6 and J is TRBJ1-5; D gene ambiguous. This CDR3 has 16 amino acids. CDR1 is MNHNY and CDR2 is SVGAGI in the germline V gene (reference sequence). CDR3 coding DNA: TGTGCTAGCAGTTACCGAGTAGAGTATAGCAATCGGCCACAGCATTTT. It is translated as CASSYRVEYSNRPQHF.

The rearrangement uses TRBV11-2 and TRBJ2-1; D possibly matches TRBD1 or TRBD2 (6 bases each). The V end was cut by 0 bases, the J end by 1 base, with 31 bases between. Germline CDR1 and CDR2: SGHAT and FQNNGV. The CDR3 is made up of 23 amino acids. The CDR3 DNA reads as TGTGCCAGCAGCTTAGATCGGGGGCTGACGATGGACCGGGACCCCTGGTCCTACAATGAGCAGTTCTTC. Translated: CASSLDRGLTMDRDPWSYNEQFF.

This clonotype was observed a handful of times. This sequence may be a read error, since a much larger clone differs from it by one base. The chain carries TRBV7-9 and TRBJ2-1; D is ambiguous. Deletions cut 0 bases from V and 8 bases from J, with 2 bases between. The CDR3 covers 11 residues. The germline V gene encodes CDR1 SEHNR and CDR2 FQNEAQ (reference sequence). CDR3 bases: TGTGCCAGCAGCTTAGCGGATGAGCAGTTCTTC. Translated, it gives CASSLADEQFF.

This clonotype came up many times. The chain links TRBV28 to TRBJ2-5, with TRBD2 identical over 8 bases. CDR3 length: 16 residues. The J segment lost 1 base and the V segment lost 0 bases, leaving 4 bases of the junction unmatched. The germline V gene has CDR1 MDHEN and CDR2 SYDVKM. CDR3 in DNA: TGTGCCAGCAGTTTATGGAGCGGGAGTCCCCAAGAGACCCAGTACTTC. Its protein product is CASSLWSGSPQETQYF.

This clonotype was observed at least ten times. The chain links TRBV29-1 to TRBJ2-7; 11 bases map to TRBD1. The CDR3 length is 14 residues. CDR1 and CDR2 from the germline V gene are SQVTM and ANQGSEA. J was trimmed by 4 bases and V by 6 bases; bases with no gene match: 8. The CDR3 nucleotides are TGCAGCGTGATCGGGACAGGGGGTTTGTACGAGCAGTACTTC. Its protein product is CSVIGTGGLYEQYF.

Details on this clonotype: At one boundary the junction diverges from the germline segment, which might be a read error. The V gene is TRBV11-2, the J gene TRBJ2-2; 9 bases agree with TRBD1. Germline loops: CDR1 SGHAT, CDR2 FQNNGV. This CDR3 has 17 amino acids. CDR3 in DNA: TGTGCCAGCAGCTTTGATCGGGACAGGGTCGGCACCGTGGAGCTATTATTT. Residues: CASSFDRDRVGTVELLF.

This clonotype has at least ten counts. The gene calls are TRBV7-8 and TRBJ2-7; no clear D. V dropped 1 base and J dropped 0 bases, with 10 bases sitting between them. CDR1 and CDR2 (germline): SGHVS, FQNEAQ. The CDR3 sequence is 15 residues long. The CDR3 DNA sequence: TGTGCCAGCAGCTTAGACCCCGGCGACTCCTACGAGCAGTACTTC. It is translated as CASSLDPGDSYEQYF.

Details on this clonotype: This CDR3 fails to terminate in the conserved phenylalanine or tryptophan, so it likely reflects a read error. Because the CDR3's place on the DNA is in doubt, the DNA is left out and the CDR3 is given as listed by TCRdb. The chain recombines TRBV28 with TRBJ2-7. The CDR3 region is 12 residues in length, termini included. CDR1 is MDHEN, CDR2 SYDVKM, per germline. This CDR3 reads CASSRTDKKEYS.

With regard to this clonotype: A much larger clone is a single base away; this may be a read error. This chain joins TRBV14 and TRBJ2-2, with 7 positions matching TRBD1. CDR3 length: 15 residues. Germline V gene lookup returns CDR1 SGHDN and CDR2 FVKESK. The CDR3 DNA follows: TGTGCCAGCAGCACCACAGGGGCTTCGGCCGGGGAGCTGTATTTT. Residues: CASSTTGASAGELYF.

This clonotype was seen many times. This chain connects TRBV29-1 to TRBJ1-4; D remains ambiguous. This CDR3 contains 12 residues. Germline lookup yields CDR1 SQVTM and CDR2 ANQGSEA. V was pared by 4 bases and J by 8 bases, with 11 bases between. The CDR3 loop is CSVALGGEKLFF. Here the CDR3 DNA reads TGCAGCGTTGCACTGGGCGGAGAAAAACTGTTTTTT.

Notes on this clonotype: The conserved final phenylalanine or tryptophan is absent from the CDR3, which likely points to a read error. The V gene is TRBV6-1, the J gene TRBJ2-4; D might be TRBD2 (7 bases). The CDR3 length is 14 residues. V was cut by 4 bases and J by 5 bases, with 12 bases left in between. Looked up from germline, CDR1 is MNHNS and CDR2 is SASEGT. CDR3 loop: CASSGGGAQNIQYV. CDR3 in DNA: TGTGCCAGCAGTGGAGGGGGGGCCCAAAACATTCAGTACGTC.

This clonotype was counted ten times or more. The chain links TRBV28 to TRBJ2-7, with D possibly TRBD1 on 5 matching bases. The V gene lost 9 bases and the J gene lost 8 bases, with 11 bases spanning the gap. CDR3 length: 10 amino acids. CDR1 and CDR2 from the germline V gene are MDHEN and SYDVKM. CDR3 in DNA: TGTGCCAGTGGGGCCCAGCAGCAGTACTTC. Its protein is CASGAQQQYF.

This clonotype was found once. The chain combines TRBV29-1 with TRBJ2-4; TRBD1 matches 7 bases. Germline V gene lookup returns CDR1 SQVTM and CDR2 ANQGSEA. Germline trimming cut 3 bases from V and 8 bases from J; bases unmatched to any gene: 10. This CDR3 has 14 amino acids. CDR3 loop: CSVEAQGYSDIQYF. The CDR3 DNA reads TGCAGCGTTGAGGCACAGGGGTATAGTGACATTCAGTACTTC.

This rearrangement joins TRBV11-2 to TRBJ2-7, with 7 bases lining up with TRBD2. The germline V gene has CDR1 SGHAT and CDR2 FQNNGV. The CDR3 covers 15 residues. The CDR3 loop reads CVRSLVGGSSYEQYF. The CDR3 nucleotides read TGTGTCAGGAGCTTAGTGGGGGGGAGCTCGTACGAGCAGTACTTC.

With regard to this clonotype: A much larger clone differs by one base, so this may be a read error. The genes are TRBV5-5 and TRBJ1-6; TRBD1 matches 7 bases. The CDR3 covers 17 residues. Per the germline V gene, CDR1 is SGHKS and CDR2 is YYEKEE (reference sequence). The CDR3 is CASSTHRDSSNNSPLHF. Written as DNA, the CDR3 is TGTGCCAGCAGCACCCACCGGGACAGCTCCAATAATTCACCCCTCCACTTT.

This clonotype was found many times. The rearrangement links TRBV28 to TRBJ2-7; no firm D call. Trimming cost V 4 bases and J 2 bases, with 6 bases left between them. This CDR3 has 12 amino acids. Germline V gene sequence: CDR1 MDHEN, CDR2 SYDVKM. The CDR3 nucleotides read TGTGCCAGCAGTTACCGACCCTACGAGCAGTACTTC. This translates into CASSYRPYEQYF.

The chain uses TRBV7-9 and TRBJ2-7, with D possibly matching TRBD2 (5 bases). The CDR3 extends over 14 amino acids. Germline CDR1 and CDR2: SEHNR and FQNEAQ (reference sequence). V lost 5 bases and J 4 bases, leaving 15 bases between the germline ends. CDR3 region: CASSITVGGYEQYF. CDR3 nucleotide sequence: TGTGCCAGCAGCATCACAGTGGGCGGGTACGAGCAGTACTTC.